Presented here are 14 T cell receptor beta chains from one specimen sequenced in a study of blood T cells in healthy people across ages. Together with a sample-barcoded 5' primer, a J-beta primer mix was included in a second PCR lasting about 7 to 12 cycles. In TCRdb, the 5' RACE reads were re-called with MiXCR into one record per CDR3 protein. This table has hundreds of thousands of distinct CDR3 sequences, about 25% appearing once. These records were also assigned to another study, of T cells of mothers and their children.

Sample: blood. The receptor source for this set is a boy aged 5-17 years in good health.

The J gene is TRBJ2-3, the V gene TRBV20-1; 10 positions match TRBD2. CDR1 and CDR2 (germline): DFQATT, SNEGSKA (reference sequence). The ends lost 5 bases at V and 2 bases at J; junction bases unmatched: 7. This CDR3 has 15 amino acids. CDR3 residues: CSADLSGRDTDTQYF. The CDR3 nucleotides are TGCAGTGCTGACTTAAGCGGGAGGGACACAGATACGCAGTATTTT.

The V and J genes are TRBV28 and TRBJ1-3; tentative D call: TRBD1 (6 bases). Trimming removed 3 bases from V and 0 bases from J, with 12 bases in between. The length of the CDR3 is 16 residues. Germline lookup yields CDR1 MDHEN and CDR2 SYDVKM. For the CDR3, the DNA is TGTGCCAGCAGTTTGAAAGGACAGATCTCTGGAAACACCATATATTTT. Protein: CASSLKGQISGNTIYF.

This clonotype was found a few times. This rearrangement joins TRBV9 to TRBJ2-3; tentatively, D is TRBD2 (5 bases). Trimming left V 3 bases short and J 5 bases short, with 13 bases between. Looked up from germline, CDR1 is SGDLS and CDR2 is YYNGEE. This CDR3 has 14 residues. The CDR3 sequence is CASSGWSGIDTQYF. The DNA of the CDR3 is TGTGCCAGCAGCGGATGGAGCGGAATAGATACGCAGTATTTT.

The V gene is TRBV20-1, the J gene TRBJ2-7, with a tentative D call TRBD1 (6 bases). CDR1 and CDR2 from the germline V gene are DFQATT and SNEGSKA (reference sequence). V was clipped by 3 bases and J by 1 base, with 10 bases between them. CDR3 size: 13 residues. The CDR3 DNA sequence: TGCAGTGCTAGTGGACAGCTTTCCTACGAGCAGTACTTC. Amino acid sequence: CSASGQLSYEQYF.

This clonotype has a handful of counts. The chain has TRBV10-3 and TRBJ2-5, with 9 bases aligning to TRBD2. The CDR3 covers 14 residues. The germline V gene has CDR1 ENHRY and CDR2 SYGVKD. V trimming: 4 bases; J trimming: 11 bases; junction bases outside the gene matches: 11. This CDR3 reads CAISGGRAFGEQYF. The DNA of the CDR3 is TGTGCCATCAGTGGCGGGAGGGCCTTTGGGGAGCAGTACTTC.

The V and J genes are TRBV7-9 and TRBJ2-7; TRBD2 might be the D (6 bases). The germline CDR1 and CDR2 sequences are SEHNR and FQNEAQ (reference sequence). With 1 base removed from V and 2 bases from J, the gap between germline ends came to 15 bases. The length of the CDR3 is 16 residues. In nucleotides, the CDR3 is TGTGCCAGCAGCTTAGTCCTTTCGGGGGTCGCCTACGAGCAGTACTTC. Encoded protein: CASSLVLSGVAYEQYF.

Comment on this clonotype: This CDR3 fails to terminate in the conserved phenylalanine or tryptophan, so it likely reflects a read error. The rearrangement uses TRBV3-1 and TRBJ2-5; 8 nucleotides line up with TRBD2. The V segment lost 0 bases and the J segment 1 base; nucleotides outside the gene matches: 16. Germline V lookup: CDR1 LGHDT, CDR2 YNNKEL (reference sequence). The CDR3 is made up of 20 amino acids. In DNA form, the CDR3 reads TGTGCCAGCAGCCAAGAGTTTGGAGGTCTGATAGCGGGGCTCCAAGAGACCCAGTACCTC. Encoded protein: CASSQEFGGLIAGLQETQYL.

This clonotype occurred a few times. The chain employs TRBV7-8 and TRBJ1-2; the D gene is possibly TRBD1 (5 bases). There are 13 residues in the CDR3. V was shortened by 3 bases and J by 7 bases, with 12 bases between the two germline ends. The germline gives CDR1 SGHVS, CDR2 FQNEAQ. CDR3 sequence reads: CASSFGTLSGYTF. The CDR3 region has the DNA TGTGCCAGCAGCTTCGGGACCCTATCTGGCTACACCTTC.

The rearrangement links TRBV5-1 to TRBJ1-2; TRBD1 matches 10 bases. The CDR3 sequence is 15 residues long. Germline V lookup: CDR1 SGHRS, CDR2 YFSETQ. With 4 bases clipped from V and 8 bases from J, the junction kept 11 bases outside the gene matches. CDR3 amino acids: CASSLGQGGRLGYTF. Written as DNA, the CDR3 is TGCGCCAGCAGCCTCGGACAGGGGGGCAGGCTAGGCTACACCTTC.

The chain joins TRBV2 to TRBJ2-3; D tentatively reads TRBD1 or TRBD2 (5 bases each). V lost 8 bases and J 6 bases, leaving 18 bases between the germline ends. Germline assignment: CDR1 SNHLY and CDR2 FYNNEI. The CDR3 is made up of 14 amino acids. This chain's CDR3 is CASDRDHGVDTQYF. In DNA, the CDR3 is TGTGCCAGCGACCGGGACCACGGGGTGGATACGCAGTATTTT. Together with reference TRBV2 and TRBJ2-3, the CDR3 gives the full variable domain: EPEVTQTPSHQVTQMGQEVILRCVPISNHLYFYWYRQILGQKVEFLVSFYNNEISEKSEIFDDQFSVERPDGSNFTLKIRSTKLEDSAMYFCASDRDHGVDTQYFGPGTRLTVL.

This rearrangement joins TRBV10-2 to TRBJ2-5; D tentatively reads TRBD1 or TRBD2 (5 bases each). The ends were cut back, 0 bases at V and 5 bases at J, with 19 bases in the middle. This CDR3 comprises 17 residues. Germline V CDR1 and CDR2: WSHSY, SAAADI. CDR3 amino acids: CASSESVGTGRGETQYF. CDR3 bases: TGCGCCAGCAGTGAGTCAGTCGGGACGGGCCGAGGGGAGACCCAGTACTTC.

This chain links TRBV9 with TRBJ1-1; a weak D match, TRBD1 (5 bases). Trimming left V 4 bases short and J 5 bases short, with 21 bases between. This CDR3 is built from 16 residues. From germline, CDR1 is SGDLS and CDR2 YYNGEE. CDR3 in DNA: TGTGCCAGCAGCTCATTCCGGGGCCCTCCTGGAACTGAAGCTTTCTTT. Its translation is CASSSFRGPPGTEAFF.

This clonotype was observed a few times. The rearrangement links TRBV24-1 to TRBJ1-1; maybe TRBD1 (5 bases). This CDR3 contains 16 residues. Trimming removed 5 bases from V and 4 bases from J, with 19 bases in between. CDR1 is KGHDR, CDR2 SFDVKD, per germline. The CDR3 DNA reads TGTGCCACCAGTGGAGGGGAGGCTGGGAAGGGCACTGAAGCTTTCTTT. Translated, it gives CATSGGEAGKGTEAFF.

The chain recombines TRBV19 with TRBJ2-5; D ambiguous. Judging by the DNA end, TRBJ2-7 fits better; the J call may be wrong. The CDR3 is made up of 14 amino acids. From germline, CDR1 is LNHDA and CDR2 SQIVND (reference sequence). CDR3 loop: CASSPPAASYEQYF. The CDR3 nucleotides are TGTGCCAGTAGTCCCCCCGCAGCCTCCTACGAGCAGTACTTC.